A selection of T cell receptor beta chains follows, all from one sample in a study of post-analysis software for immune sequencing data. TCRdb recomputed calls from the PCR reads with MiXCR, one row per CDR3 protein. The sample comprises 450,000 to 700,000 distinct CDR3 sequences, roughly two fifths of which are singletons, and under 2% rests with the top ten. The sample taken for sequencing was blood. The source of these receptors is a girl aged 5-17 years with multiple sclerosis. Both conserved end residues are part of each CDR3. A D gene is named only where the DNA matches it firmly. For some rows the clone size is stated as once, few or many, or as a class when expanded; others skip it.

v_call,cdr3_length,j_call,d_call,clone_size,cdr3_aa,cdr3_nt
TRBV3-1,14,TRBJ2-7,-,-,CASSQDGRRYEQYF,TGTGCCAGCAGCCAAGATGGTCGCCGCTACGAGCAGTACTTC
TRBV6-5,15,TRBJ2-7,TRBD1,-,CASSYSGTDSYEQYF,TGTGCCAGCAGTTACTCGGGGACAGATTCCTACGAGCAGTACTTC
TRBV7-3,16,TRBJ2-5,-,-,CASSLGVSREQETQYF,TGTGCCAGCAGCTTAGGGGTTTCCAGGGAACAAGAGACCCAGTACTTC
TRBV29-1,14,TRBJ1-1,TRBD1,-,CGVHRQGSNTEAFF,TGCGGCGTACACCGACAGGGCTCGAACACTGAAGCTTTCTTT
TRBV24-1,13,TRBJ1-2,-,few,CATSDGDIYGYTF,TGTGCCACCAGTGATGGGGACATCTATGGCTACACCTTC
TRBV7-9,15,TRBJ2-1,-,-,CASSAPLALYNEQFF,TGTGCCAGCAGCGCCCCGCTAGCGCTTTACAATGAGCAGTTCTTC
TRBV29-1,11,TRBJ1-2,TRBD1,-,CSVVDRVGYTF,TGCAGCGTAGTCGACAGGGTCGGCTACACCTTC
TRBV4-1,14,TRBJ2-5,-,-,CASSQGTDQETQYF,TGCGCCAGCAGCCAAGGGACAGACCAAGAGACCCAGTACTTC
TRBV4-1,17,TRBJ2-1,TRBD2,-,CASSQIGLAELHNEQFF,TGCGCCAGCAGCCAAATAGGACTAGCGGAACTTCACAATGAGCAGTTCTTC
TRBV25-1,15,TRBJ2-5,TRBD1,-,CASSETDRSKETQYF,TGTGCCAGCAGTGAAACGGACAGGAGTAAAGAGACCCAGTACTTC
TRBV6-5,14,TRBJ2-5,-,once,CASSYDDGTWGQYF,TGTGCCAGCAGTTACGACGACGGGACTTGGGGCCAGTACTTC
TRBV12-3/TRBV12-4,12,TRBJ2-4,-,few,CASSLGSSGQYF,TGTGCCAGCAGTTTAGGGTCCAGCGGGCAGTACTTC
TRBV3-1,16,TRBJ1-1,TRBD1,-,CASSLGTGGAGTEAFF,TGTGCCAGCAGCCTTGGGACAGGGGGCGCGGGGACTGAAGCTTTCTTT
TRBV5-1,17,TRBJ2-3,TRBD2,-,CASSLGRGGPSTDTQYF,TGCGCCAGCAGCTTAGGGCGGGGGGGCCCTAGCACAGATACGCAGTATTTT
TRBV28,12,TRBJ1-2,-,-,CASRKSLLGYTF,TGTGCCAGCAGGAAATCACTTCTCGGCTACACCTTC
TRBV28,15,TRBJ2-3,TRBD1,-,CASSLKGQGTDTQYF,TGTGCCAGCAGTTTAAAGGGACAGGGAACAGACACGCAGTATTTT
TRBV7-2,15,TRBJ1-2,-,few,CASSFSLTGDYGYTF,TGTGCCAGCAGCTTCTCGTTGACAGGAGACTATGGCTACACCTTC
TRBV2,12,TRBJ1-1,-,-,CAPAGPGTEAFF,TGTGCCCCGGCCGGACCGGGAACTGAAGCTTTCTTT
TRBV10-2,16,TRBJ2-1,TRBD2,-,CAGSHHSGRGYNEQFF,TGCGCCGGCAGCCATCATAGCGGGAGAGGGTACAATGAGCAGTTCTTC
TRBV5-1,16,TRBJ2-7,TRBD2,few,CASSPGTSGGAYEQYF,TGCGCCAGCAGCCCGGGGACTAGCGGGGGGGCCTACGAGCAGTACTTC
TRBV20-1,12,TRBJ2-5,TRBD2,many,CSARGGLAEQYF,TGCAGTGCTAGAGGGGGACTAGCGGAGCAGTACTTC
TRBV6-1,13,TRBJ1-2,-,once,CASSPIGEYGYTF,TGTGCCAGCAGCCCCATCGGGGAGTATGGCTACACCTTC
TRBV12-3/TRBV12-4,15,TRBJ2-2,-,once,CASSFKQTNTGELFF,TGTGCCAGCAGTTTTAAACAGACGAACACCGGGGAGCTGTTTTTT
TRBV7-9,15,TRBJ2-5,TRBD1,-,CASSLGDRGHETQYF,TGTGCCAGCAGCTTAGGGGACAGGGGGCACGAGACCCAGTACTTC
TRBV28,14,TRBJ2-3,-,few,CASSPSRDTDTQYF,TGTGCCAGCAGTCCTAGCAGGGACACAGATACGCAGTATTTT
TRBV30,12,TRBJ1-2,-,-,CAWSRLPYGYTF,TGTGCCTGGAGTCGTCTCCCCTATGGCTACACCTTC
TRBV5-5,16,TRBJ1-2,-,once,CASSDLKDALLPGYTF,TGTGCCAGCTCGGATCTGAAGGACGCCTTGCTCCCTGGCTACACCTTC
TRBV7-9,13,TRBJ2-1,-,-,CASSLSWGDEQFF,TGTGCCAGCAGCTTAAGTTGGGGGGATGAGCAGTTCTTC
TRBV7-9,16,TRBJ2-3,TRBD2,-,CASRPPRRERTDTQYF,TGTGCCAGCAGGCCCCCGAGGCGGGAGAGGACAGATACGCAGTATTTT
TRBV5-1,15,TRBJ2-1,-,few,CASSWDVGDYNEQFF,TGCGCCAGCAGCTGGGATGTGGGGGACTACAATGAGCAGTTCTTC
TRBV6-5,16,TRBJ2-4,-,-,CASSYSSASVPNIQYF,TGTGCCAGCAGTTACTCCTCGGCATCGGTCCCCAACATTCAGTACTTC
TRBV9,14,TRBJ1-1,-,-,CASSVEGGGTEAFF,TGTGCCAGCAGCGTAGAAGGGGGGGGCACTGAAGCTTTCTTT
TRBV24-1,13,TRBJ2-1,-,-,CATSDGGHNEQFF,TGTGCCACCAGTGACGGGGGCCACAATGAGCAGTTCTTC
TRBV3-1,16,TRBJ2-4,TRBD2,-,CASSPGLAAAKNIQYF,TGTGCCAGCAGCCCGGGACTAGCGGCAGCCAAAAACATTCAGTACTTC
TRBV5-1,15,TRBJ2-7,-,-,CASSQRGGPSYEQYF,TGCGCCAGCAGCCAGAGGGGGGGGCCATCCTACGAGCAGTACTTC